The clone carrying this T cell receptor beta chain was recorded a few times. A second about 7 to 11 cycle PCR used barcoded and J-beta primers. TCRdb re-derived calls from the 5' RACE reads in MiXCR, one entry per CDR3 protein. The top ten hold 20% to 25% of the sample, which has roughly 790,000 distinct CDR3 sequences, roughly 47% seen once. Isolation of PBMCs gave at least 7 million cells per sample. The extraction recovered at least 5.5 micrograms of total RNA per sample. This specimen belongs to a study of blood T cells in healthy people across ages. The length of the CDR3 is 14 residues. V dropped 5 bases and J dropped 7 bases, with 17 bases sitting between them. Germline CDR1 and CDR2: LGHDT and YNNKEL (reference sequence).

The material sequenced was blood. V usage is TRBV3-1 and J usage is TRBJ1-2, with D tentatively TRBD1 (5 bases). The source is a woman aged 55-70 years in good health. This chain's CDR3 is CASSTGQGRGGYTF. CDR3 in DNA: TGTGCCAGCAGCACTGGGCAGGGTAGGGGTGGCTACACCTTC.